One sample yielded the 9 T cell receptor beta chains listed below, sequenced in a study of T cell responses to AZD1222 COVID-19 vaccine. Assay: immunoSEQ multiplex PCR; the TCRdb copy retains only in-frame clones and omits some. Of about 140,000 clones in the sample, roughly 82% were seen once. The sample was peripheral blood, taken on day 0 of AZD1222 vaccination. The receptors shown here come from an adult in good health.

The chain joins TRBV7-2 to TRBJ2-7; D gene ambiguous. The CDR3 loop spans 17 amino acids. Germline CDR1 SGHTA, CDR2 FQGNSA. V was pared by 1 base and J by 4 bases, with 20 bases between. In DNA, the CDR3 is TGTGCCAGCAGCTTAGGGTCTGATTGGACCCCGGTTTACGAGCAGTACTTC. This translates into CASSLGSDWTPVYEQYF.

The chain joins TRBV27 to TRBJ2-2, with 11 bases identical to TRBD1. The CDR3 loop spans 17 amino acids. The junction had 8 bases not matched to a gene; V was cut back by 3 bases and J by 5 bases. Germline V gene data show CDR1 as MNHEY and CDR2 as SMNVEV (reference sequence). CDR3 coding DNA: TGTGCCAGCAGTTTGGGGGGCGGGACAGGGGGTACCGGGGAGCTGTTTTTT. This translates into CASSLGGGTGGTGELFF.

The chain is built from TRBV6-1 and TRBJ1-3, with 7 bases lining up with TRBD1. Trimming took 2 bases from V and 2 from J; bases not matched to a gene: 6. Looked up from germline, CDR1 is MNHNS and CDR2 is SASEGT. This CDR3 is 16 amino acids long. The CDR3 reads CASSEMDRRPGNTIYF. In nucleotides, the CDR3 is TGTGCCAGCAGTGAAATGGACAGGAGACCTGGAAACACCATATATTTT.

This clone has just one count. The rearrangement links TRBV6-1 to TRBJ1-1; D is ambiguous. The CDR3 covers 12 residues. V was clipped by 5 bases and J by 4 bases, with 8 bases between them. The germline V gene has CDR1 MNHNS and CDR2 SASEGT. Here the CDR3 DNA reads TGTGCCAGCAGTTCCCACAGCACTGAAGCTTTCTTT. It translates to CASSSHSTEAFF.

This clone was detected a few times. The chain is built from TRBV7-9 and TRBJ1-2; TRBD1 matches at 7 bases. The CDR3 is 12 amino acids. V was pared by 8 bases and J by 5 bases, with 5 bases of the junction left unmatched. Per the germline V gene, CDR1 is SEHNR and CDR2 is FQNEAQ (reference sequence). CDR3 sequence reads: CASETGLYGYTF. Written as DNA, the CDR3 is TGTGCCAGCGAGACAGGGTTGTATGGCTACACCTTC.

The V gene is TRBV12-3 or TRBV12-4, the J gene TRBJ1-1, with D unresolved. The CDR3 has 13 residues. V lost 3 bases and J 1 base, leaving 6 bases between the germline ends. The CDR3 loop reads CASSFIRNTEAFF. The CDR3 bases are TGTGCCAGCAGTTTTATTCGGAACACTGAAGCTTTCTTT.

The V call is TRBV20-1, the J call TRBJ1-3; TRBD1 agrees at 9 bases. Trimming cost V 3 bases and J 2 bases; bases outside gene matches: 5. The germline gives CDR1 DFQATT, CDR2 SNEGSKA (reference sequence). This CDR3 comprises 15 residues. CDR3 residues: CSASPRTGAGNTIYF. The CDR3 DNA follows: TGCAGTGCTAGTCCCCGGACAGGGGCTGGAAACACCATATATTTT.

The rearrangement links TRBV5-1 to TRBJ2-2; D gene ambiguous. The CDR3 consists of 12 residues. Germline loops: CDR1 SGHRS, CDR2 YFSETQ. V gave up 0 bases and J gave up 7 bases, with 4 bases separating them. CDR3 sequence (DNA): TGCGCCAGCAGCTTGGCAGACGGGGAGCTGTTTTTT. This sequence encodes CASSLADGELFF.

The V and J genes are TRBV27 and TRBJ2-1; the D gene could be TRBD1 or TRBD2 (7 bases each). Germline V gene lookup returns CDR1 MNHEY and CDR2 SMNVEV (reference sequence). Trimming shortened V by 10 bases and J by 7 bases, and 20 bases separated the two germline ends. CDR3 length: 14 residues. The CDR3: CATRGGDRTNEQFF. The CDR3 region has the DNA TGTGCCACCAGAGGGGGGGACAGAACTAATGAGCAGTTCTTC.